This T cell receptor beta chain is from a study of OX40 agonist ivuxolimab in advanced cancers. Study at large: Dose-escalation patients had hepatocellular carcinoma, melanoma, renal cell or head and neck cancer.

To note about this clone: The antigen is undetermined.

Findings and limits, study-wide: CD4+ and CD8+ blood T cells expanded clonally by week 6 at 0.1 to 3.0 mg/kg. Patients with a partial response at 0.1-3.0 mg/kg had among the lowest clonal expansion. The mean number of expanded clones was higher in CD8+ T cells than in CD4+.

Using immunoSEQ multiplex PCR, the repertoire was profiled, and TCRdb retains in-frame clones only, with some absent. The data contain about 54,000 clones, less than 95% of them singletons. Per germline, CDR1 MNHNY and CDR2 SVGAGI (reference sequence). The CDR3 length is 16 residues. The ends lost 0 bases at V and 5 bases at J; junction bases unmatched: 6. The sample in question was CD4+ or CD8+ T cells sorted from blood, obtained in a trial of the OX40 agonist ivuxolimab. J is TRBJ2-3 and V is TRBV6-6, with TRBD2 matching over 9 bases. This receptor was taken from an adult with an advanced solid tumor such as melanoma, head and neck, liver or kidney cancer. The CDR3 DNA is TGTGCCAGCAGTTACTCGAGGCGGGAGGGCGGAGATACGCAGTATTTT. This translates into CASSYSRREGGDTQYF.